Listed below are T cell receptor beta chains from one sample, sequenced in a study of CD4 T cells in relation to SARS-CoV-2 and coronaviruses. These receptors have no known antigen. Only in-frame clones appear in the TCRdb table, and some are missing; sequencing was by immunoSEQ multiplex PCR. The table has about 26,000 clones, roughly four fifths seen once. The material sequenced was CD4+ T cells from PBMCs, cultured in vitro. These receptors came from a human donor in good health. CDR3s include the opening cysteine and the closing phenylalanine or tryptophan. The D gene is left open where the match is weak. Clone size is given for some rows only: seen once, a few or many times, or a class if the clone is expanded.

TRBD1	TRBV11-2	TRBJ2-6	NA	CASSSGQARSGANVLTF
TRBD1	TRBV6-5	TRBJ2-7	NA	CASKRQGPYEQYF
TRBD1	TRBV7-6	TRBJ2-1	NA	CASQGQGLVDEQFF
NA	TRBV4-3	TRBJ2-5	NA	CASSQGTYEETQYF
NA	TRBV7-9	TRBJ2-3	NA	CASSLAQGFTDTQYF
NA	TRBV7-9	TRBJ2-7	NA	CASSLFGPGTYEQYF
TRBD1	TRBV27	TRBJ1-1	NA	CASSLSRGPMNTEAFF
TRBD1	TRBV27	TRBJ2-1	few	CASSPRTGREQFF
NA	TRBV7-6	TRBJ1-3	NA	CASIRRTGYGSSFSGNTIYF
TRBD1	TRBV6-2/TRBV6-3	TRBJ2-3	NA	CASSYPRGSSTDTQYF
NA	TRBV11-1	TRBJ2-6	NA	CASSLYGGGANVLTF
TRBD2	TRBV6-4	TRBJ2-1	few	CASSVEAGETNEQFF
NA	TRBV7-9	TRBJ2-2	NA	CASSPTSSGELFF
NA	TRBV5-1	TRBJ1-1	NA	CASSLGGANTEAFF
NA	TRBV7-3	TRBJ2-5	once	CASSPGRGQETQYF
TRBD1	TRBV30	TRBJ1-3	NA	CAWDRGGNTIYF
NA	TRBV18	TRBJ2-5	NA	CASSLDRRGGQETQYF